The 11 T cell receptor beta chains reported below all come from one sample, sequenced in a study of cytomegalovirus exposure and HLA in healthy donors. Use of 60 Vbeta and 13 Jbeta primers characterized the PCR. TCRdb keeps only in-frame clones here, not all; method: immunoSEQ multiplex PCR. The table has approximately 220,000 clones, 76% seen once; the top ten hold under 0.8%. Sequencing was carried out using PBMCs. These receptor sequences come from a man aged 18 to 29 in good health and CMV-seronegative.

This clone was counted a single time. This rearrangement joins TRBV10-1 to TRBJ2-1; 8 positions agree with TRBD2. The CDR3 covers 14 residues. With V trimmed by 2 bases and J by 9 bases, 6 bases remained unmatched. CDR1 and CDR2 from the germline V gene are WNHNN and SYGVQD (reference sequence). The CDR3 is CASSEREGLFEQFF. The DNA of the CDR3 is TGCGCCAGCAGTGAGCGGGAGGGCCTGTTTGAGCAGTTCTTC.

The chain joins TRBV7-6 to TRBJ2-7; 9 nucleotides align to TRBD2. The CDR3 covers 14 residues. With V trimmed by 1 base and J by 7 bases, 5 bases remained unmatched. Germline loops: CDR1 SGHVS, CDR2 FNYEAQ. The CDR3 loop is CASSLELRGGEQYF. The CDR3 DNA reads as TGTGCCAGCAGCTTAGAGTTGCGGGGGGGGGAGCAGTACTTC.

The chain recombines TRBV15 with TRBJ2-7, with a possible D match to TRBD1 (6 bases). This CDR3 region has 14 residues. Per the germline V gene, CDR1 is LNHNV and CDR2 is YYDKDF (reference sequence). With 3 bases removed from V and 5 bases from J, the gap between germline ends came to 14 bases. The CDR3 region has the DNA TGTGCCACCAGCAGGAGACAGGCCGGAGACGAGCAGTACTTC. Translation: CATSRRQAGDEQYF.

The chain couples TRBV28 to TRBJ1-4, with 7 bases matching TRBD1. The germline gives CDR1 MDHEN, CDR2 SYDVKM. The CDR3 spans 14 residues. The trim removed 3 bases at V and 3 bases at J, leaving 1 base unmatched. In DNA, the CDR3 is TGTGCCAGCAGTTTGAGGGGGCCTAATGAAAAACTGTTTTTT. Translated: CASSLRGPNEKLFF.

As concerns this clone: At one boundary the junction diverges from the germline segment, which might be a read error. This CDR3 is CASRSRDLPPMHF. The CDR3 DNA sequence: TGTGCCAGCAGGAGCCGGGACTTACCCCCCATGCATTTT. The chain employs TRBV2 and TRBJ2-3, with D perhaps matching TRBD2 (6 bases). CDR3 length: 13 amino acids. Germline V gives CDR1 SNHLY, CDR2 FYNNEI.

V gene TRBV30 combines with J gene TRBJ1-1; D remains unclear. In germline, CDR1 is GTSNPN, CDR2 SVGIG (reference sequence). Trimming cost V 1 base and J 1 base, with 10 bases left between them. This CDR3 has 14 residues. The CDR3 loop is CAWSEGAPNTEAFF. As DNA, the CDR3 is TGTGCCTGGAGTGAGGGAGCTCCGAACACTGAAGCTTTCTTT. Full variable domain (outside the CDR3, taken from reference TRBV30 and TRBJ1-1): SQTIHQWPATLVQPVGSPLSLECTVEGTSNPNLYWYRQAAGRGLQLLFYSVGIGQISSEVPQNLSASRPQDRQFILSSKKLLLSDSGFYLCAWSEGAPNTEAFFGQGTRLTVV.

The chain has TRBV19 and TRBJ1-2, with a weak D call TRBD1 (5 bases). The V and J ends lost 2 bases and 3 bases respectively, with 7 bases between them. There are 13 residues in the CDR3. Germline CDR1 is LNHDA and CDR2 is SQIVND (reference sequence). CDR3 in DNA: TGTGCCAGTAGTATAACAGGATACTATGGCTACACCTTC. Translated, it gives CASSITGYYGYTF.

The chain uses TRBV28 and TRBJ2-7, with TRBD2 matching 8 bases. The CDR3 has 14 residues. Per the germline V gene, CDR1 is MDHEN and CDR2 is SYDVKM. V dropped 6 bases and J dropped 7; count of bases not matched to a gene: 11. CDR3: CASSPPGGAGEQYF. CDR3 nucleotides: TGTGCCAGCAGCCCTCCGGGAGGGGCTGGGGAGCAGTACTTC.

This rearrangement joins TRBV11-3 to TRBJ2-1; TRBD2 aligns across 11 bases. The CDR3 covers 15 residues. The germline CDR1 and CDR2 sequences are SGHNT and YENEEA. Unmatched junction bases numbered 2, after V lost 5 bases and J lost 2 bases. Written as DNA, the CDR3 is TGTGCCAGCAGCAGACTAGCGGGAACCTACAATGAGCAGTTCTTC. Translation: CASSRLAGTYNEQFF. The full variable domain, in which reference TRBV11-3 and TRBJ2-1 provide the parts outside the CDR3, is EAGVVQSPRYKIIEKKQPVAFWCNPISGHNTLYWYLQNLGQGPELLIRYENEEAVDDSQLPKDRFSAERLKGVDSTLKIQPAELGDSAVYLCASSRLAGTYNEQFFGPGTRLTVL.

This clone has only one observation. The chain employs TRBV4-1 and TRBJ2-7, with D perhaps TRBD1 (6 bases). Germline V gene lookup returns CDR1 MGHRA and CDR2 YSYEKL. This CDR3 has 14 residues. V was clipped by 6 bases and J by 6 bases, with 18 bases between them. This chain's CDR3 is CASRSPGQPGEQYF. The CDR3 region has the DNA TGCGCCAGCAGGTCGCCGGGACAACCGGGCGAGCAGTACTTC.

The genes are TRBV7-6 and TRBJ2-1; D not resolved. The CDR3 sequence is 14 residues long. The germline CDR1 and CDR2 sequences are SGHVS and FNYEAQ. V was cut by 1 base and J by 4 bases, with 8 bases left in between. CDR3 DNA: TGTGCCAGCAGCTTAGGTCCCTCTTACAATGAGCAGTTCTTC. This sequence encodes CASSLGPSYNEQFF.